Listed here are 8 T cell receptor beta chains from one sample, sequenced in a study of cytomegalovirus exposure and HLA in healthy donors. PCR involved 60 Vbeta and 13 Jbeta primers. The repertoire was sequenced with immunoSEQ multiplex PCR; TCRdb's copy has only in-frame clones and lacks some. This sample has about 70,000 clones, with around 80% found just once. The sample was PBMCs. These receptors were taken from a girl aged 5-17 years in good health and CMV-seropositive.

The V gene is TRBV2, the J gene TRBJ1-2; D is uncertain. The V gene's germline CDR1 is SNHLY and CDR2 FYNNEI. V was pared by 0 bases and J by 2 bases, with 16 bases between. This CDR3 has 17 residues. Here the CDR3 reads CASSEALSGQKNYGYTF. DNA of the CDR3: TGTGCCAGCAGTGAAGCGCTTTCGGGTCAGAAAAACTATGGCTACACCTTC.

This sequence joins TRBV25-1 and TRBJ2-5; 7 nucleotides line up with TRBD1. The CDR3 covers 15 residues. The V gene end was trimmed by 5 bases and the J gene end by 2 bases; junction bases not matched to a gene: 8. The germline V gene has CDR1 MGHDK and CDR2 SYGVNS. The CDR3 reads CASSTRQGTQETQYF. DNA for the CDR3: TGTGCCAGCAGTACCCGACAGGGAACACAAGAGACCCAGTACTTC.

This clone was counted once. The CDR3 DNA follows: TGTGCCAGCAGCTTCCGGGACAGGGAAAATTCACCCCTCCACTTT. This sequence encodes CASSFRDRENSPLHF. This rearrangement joins TRBV5-6 to TRBJ1-6; TRBD1 matches 9 bases. CDR3 size: 15 residues. J was trimmed by 7 bases and V by 2 bases; bases with no gene match: 4. The germline V gene encodes CDR1 SGHDT and CDR2 YYEEEE. Together with reference TRBV5-6 and TRBJ1-6, the CDR3 gives the full variable domain: DAGVTQSPTHLIKTRGQQVTLRCSPKSGHDTVSWYQQALGQGPQFIFQYYEEEERQRGNFPDRFSGHQFPNYSSELNVNALLLGDSALYLCASSFRDRENSPLHFGNGTRLTVT.

The CDR3 reads CATSGQGEAFF. The DNA of the CDR3 is TGTGCCACCAGCGGACAGGGTGAAGCTTTCTTT. The V call is TRBV15, the J call TRBJ1-1, with TRBD1 matching 8 bases. With 5 bases clipped from V and 7 bases from J, the junction kept 0 bases outside the gene matches. The CDR3 is 11 residues long. The germline V gene has CDR1 LNHNV and CDR2 YYDKDF (reference sequence).

The CDR3 bases are TGTGCCAGCAGTTTATACTACGAGCAGTACTTC. It specifies CASSLYYEQYF. The V call is TRBV7-2, the J call TRBJ2-7; no clear D gene. The CDR3 length is 11 residues. The V gene lost 6 bases and the J gene lost 3 bases, with 6 bases spanning the gap. CDR1 is SGHTA, CDR2 FQGNSA, per germline.

The gene calls are TRBV29-1 and TRBJ1-1; D not certain. Germline V gene sequence: CDR1 SQVTM, CDR2 ANQGSEA. The germline V and J ends were trimmed by 3 bases and 4 bases, with 12 bases remaining between them. The CDR3 runs to 13 residues. The CDR3 is CSVESRLLTEAFF. CDR3 DNA: TGCAGCGTTGAGTCTCGACTGCTCACTGAAGCTTTCTTT.

This clone was counted only a few times. The chain recombines TRBV9 with TRBJ1-1; D not resolved. V shed 4 bases and J shed 2 bases, with 9 bases lying between them. Germline lookup yields CDR1 SGDLS and CDR2 YYNGEE. This CDR3 region has 13 residues. CDR3 in DNA: TGTGCCAGCAGCTCCCGGGGAAACACTGAAGCTTTCTTT. It codes for CASSSRGNTEAFF.

The genes are TRBV6-5 and TRBJ2-5, with 7 bases matching TRBD2. With 2 bases clipped from V and 9 bases from J, the junction kept 12 bases outside the gene matches. The CDR3 runs to 15 residues. Per the germline V gene, CDR1 is MNHEY and CDR2 is SVGAGI. As DNA, the CDR3 is TGTGCCAGCAGTTACATGGGTGGGGGGGTGGAGGCCCAGTACTTC. Translated: CASSYMGGGVEAQYF.